This T cell receptor beta chain was captured in a study of T-cell memory formation after mild COVID-19. This clonotype was picked up a small number of times. TCRdb reprocessed the 5' RACE reads with MiXCR, giving one entry per CDR3 protein. This repertoire shows 450,000 to 700,000 distinct CDR3 sequences, roughly 17% found once; its top ten account for around 12%. From germline, CDR1 is MNHEY and CDR2 SVGAGI. The germline V and J ends were trimmed by 5 bases and 1 base, with 11 bases remaining between them. The CDR3 loop spans 14 amino acids. The sequenced sample consisted of PBMCs or a T cell subset sorted from them (not recorded which). The chain joins TRBV6-5 to TRBJ1-1; D is unresolved. This clonotype originated in an adult woman who had mild COVID-19 (a few samples of this study predate the infection). Cell type and time point are not known. The CDR3 sequence: CASSHVSPNTEAFF. DNA for the CDR3: TGTGCCAGCAGTCACGTCTCACCGAACACTGAAGCTTTCTTT.